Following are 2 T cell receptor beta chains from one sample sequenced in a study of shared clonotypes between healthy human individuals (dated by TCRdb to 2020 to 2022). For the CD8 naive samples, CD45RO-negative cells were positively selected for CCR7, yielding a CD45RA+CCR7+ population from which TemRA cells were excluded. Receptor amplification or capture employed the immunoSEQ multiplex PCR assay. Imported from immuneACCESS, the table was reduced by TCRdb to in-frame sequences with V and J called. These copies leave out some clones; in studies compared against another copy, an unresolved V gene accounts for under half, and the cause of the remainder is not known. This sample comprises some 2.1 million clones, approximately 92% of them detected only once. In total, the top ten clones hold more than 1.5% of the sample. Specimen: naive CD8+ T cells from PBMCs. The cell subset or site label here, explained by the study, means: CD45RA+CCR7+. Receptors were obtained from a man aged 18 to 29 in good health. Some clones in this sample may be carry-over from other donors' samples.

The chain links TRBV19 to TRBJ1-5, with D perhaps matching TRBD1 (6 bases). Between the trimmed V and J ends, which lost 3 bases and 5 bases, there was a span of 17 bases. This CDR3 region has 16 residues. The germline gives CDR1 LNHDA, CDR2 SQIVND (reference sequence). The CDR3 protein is CASSIFGGQLYQPQHF. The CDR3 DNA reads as TGTGCCAGTAGTATTTTTGGGGGGCAGCTTTATCAGCCCCAGCATTTT.

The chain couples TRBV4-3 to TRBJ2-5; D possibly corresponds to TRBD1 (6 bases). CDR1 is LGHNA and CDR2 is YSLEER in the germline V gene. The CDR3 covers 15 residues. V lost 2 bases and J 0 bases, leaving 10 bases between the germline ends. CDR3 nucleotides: TGCGCCAGCAGCCAACTTACAGGGAACCAAGAGACCCAGTACTTC. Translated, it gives CASSQLTGNQETQYF.